This T cell receptor beta chain was sequenced for a study of T cell changes during pregnancy in multiple sclerosis. There are 14 residues in the CDR3. Deletions cut 1 base from V and 7 bases from J, with 12 bases between. Germline loops: CDR1 SGHRS, CDR2 YFSETQ. Assay used: immunoSEQ multiplex PCR; TCRdb lists only in-frame clones, some missing. This sample yields about 60,000 clones, of which approximately 91% are seen a single time; 1.3% belongs to the top ten. The chain carries TRBV5-1 and TRBJ1-5; D possibly corresponds to TRBD1 (6 bases). This material consisted of peripheral blood, taken in the second trimester of pregnancy. The TCR sequence derives from a female donor with multiple sclerosis, enrolled in a pregnancy study. CDR3 DNA sequence: TGCGCCAGCAGCTTGCAGGGGCTGGGACAGCCCCAGCATTTT. It is translated as CASSLQGLGQPQHF.